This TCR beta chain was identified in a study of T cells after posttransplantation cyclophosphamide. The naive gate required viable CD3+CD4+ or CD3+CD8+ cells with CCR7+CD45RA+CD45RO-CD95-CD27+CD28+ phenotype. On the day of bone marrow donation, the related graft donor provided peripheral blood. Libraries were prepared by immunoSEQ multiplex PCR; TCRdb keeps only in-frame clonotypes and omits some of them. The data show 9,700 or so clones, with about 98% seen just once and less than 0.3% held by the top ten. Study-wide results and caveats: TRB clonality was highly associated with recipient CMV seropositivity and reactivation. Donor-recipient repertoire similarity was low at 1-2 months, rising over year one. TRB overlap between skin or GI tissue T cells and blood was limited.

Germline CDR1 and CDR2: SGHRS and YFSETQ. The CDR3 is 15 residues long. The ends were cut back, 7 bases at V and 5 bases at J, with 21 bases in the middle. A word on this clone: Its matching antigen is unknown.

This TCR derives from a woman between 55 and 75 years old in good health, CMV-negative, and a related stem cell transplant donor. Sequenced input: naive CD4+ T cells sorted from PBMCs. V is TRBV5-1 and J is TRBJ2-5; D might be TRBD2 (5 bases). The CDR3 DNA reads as TGCGCCAGCCGTGACGCCCGAGGGAGTGGCGAGACCCAGTACTTC. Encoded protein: CASRDARGSGETQYF.